The 7 T cell receptor beta chains given below trace back to one sample, sequenced in a study of blood T cell repertoires in COVID-19. Profiling relied on immunoSEQ multiplex PCR, and the TCRdb table lists in-frame clones only, not all of them. The table lists roughly 160,000 clones, under 85% of them singletons, with about an eighth in the top ten. Sequenced input: PBMCs or T cells enriched from blood (not recorded which). The receptors here all came from a man aged 50-60 years who had recovered from COVID-19.

The V gene is TRBV29-1, the J gene TRBJ1-2; TRBD1 agrees at 7 bases. Germline V gene data show CDR1 as SQVTM and CDR2 as ANQGSEA. The V gene end was trimmed by 5 bases and the J gene end by 4 bases; junction bases not matched to a gene: 7. This CDR3 comprises 13 residues. DNA for the CDR3: TGCAGCGTTCCCGCCGGGACAGTCTATGGCTACACCTTC. Its protein product is CSVPAGTVYGYTF.

The gene calls are TRBV3-1 (or the pseudogene TRBV3-2) and TRBJ1-3; D call uncertain. Trimming pared 5 bases from V and 1 base from J, leaving 12 bases between. CDR1 is LGHDT, CDR2 YNNKEL, per germline (reference sequence). The CDR3 consists of 15 residues. CDR3 bases: TGTGCCAGCAGCTACAGTGCGGGGTCTGGAAACACCATATATTTT. It translates to CASSYSAGSGNTIYF.

The V call is TRBV3-1 (or the pseudogene TRBV3-2), the J call TRBJ1-1; 8 nucleotides match TRBD1. Trimming removed 1 base from V and 10 bases from J; junction bases left unmatched: 2. Germline V lookup: CDR1 LGHDT, CDR2 YNNKEL (reference sequence). The CDR3 consists of 12 residues. DNA for the CDR3: TGTGCCAGCAGCCAAGCCGGGACAGGAGCTTTCTTT. Translated, it gives CASSQAGTGAFF.

The chain combines TRBV12-5 with TRBJ2-1; 9 nucleotides match TRBD1. V was clipped by 7 bases and J by 10 bases; unmatched bases: 11. Germline values: CDR1 LGHNT, CDR2 FRNRAP. The CDR3 contains 14 residues. The CDR3: CASARVQGAGEQFF. CDR3 nucleotides: TGTGCTAGTGCCCGGGTACAGGGGGCCGGGGAGCAGTTCTTC.

The chain couples TRBV12-5 to TRBJ2-2; D uncertain. V was clipped by 5 bases and J by 1 base, with 11 bases between them. The CDR3 is 15 amino acids. Germline V gene lookup returns CDR1 LGHNT and CDR2 FRNRAP. The CDR3 here is CASGLSAGNTGELFF. The DNA for the CDR3 is TGTGCTAGTGGTCTCTCGGCAGGGAACACCGGGGAGCTGTTTTTT.

V usage is TRBV11-1 and J usage is TRBJ2-7; TRBD1 matches at 8 bases. The CDR3 contains 16 residues. The ends lost 6 bases at V and 3 bases at J; junction bases unmatched: 13. Germline CDR1 reads SGHAT; CDR2 reads FQDESV (reference sequence). The CDR3 DNA follows: TGTGCCAGCAGTCCGTCTGACAGGGGCGGAAGCTACGAGCAGTACTTC. Translating it yields CASSPSDRGGSYEQYF.

DNA for the CDR3: TGTGCCAGCAGCCTTTCAGGGAAGCTGTTTTTT. It specifies CASSLSGKLFF. The chain is built from TRBV7-9 and TRBJ1-4; tentative D call: TRBD1 (5 bases). CDR3 length: 11 residues. The V end was cut by 5 bases, the J end by 14 bases, with 12 bases between. CDR1 is SEHNR and CDR2 is FQNEAQ in the germline V gene (reference sequence).